A selection of T cell receptor beta chains follows, all from one sample in a study of OX40 agonist ivuxolimab in advanced cancers. Measured with immunoSEQ multiplex PCR; TCRdb has only the in-frame clones, and not every one. The sample holds around 80,000 clones, 85% to 90% seen once. The starting material was CD4+ or CD8+ T cells sorted from blood, obtained in a trial of the OX40 agonist ivuxolimab. The receptors here all came from an adult with an advanced solid tumor such as melanoma, head and neck, liver or kidney cancer. CDR3s leave out the opening cysteine and the closing phenylalanine or tryptophan.

v_call: TRBV7-6; j_call: TRBJ2-2; cdr3_aa: ASSLGTANTGELF
v_call: TRBV7-2; j_call: TRBJ2-5; cdr3_aa: ASSLSGIGETQY
v_call: TRBV7-3; j_call: TRBJ1-2; cdr3_aa: ASSRGRNYGYT
v_call: TRBV12-5; j_call: TRBJ1-2; cdr3_aa: ASGLVGNLYGYT
v_call: TRBV30; j_call: TRBJ1-4; cdr3_aa: AWSEFKCRDANFLDEKLF
v_call: TRBV2; j_call: TRBJ1-3; cdr3_aa: ASTFEGGASGNTIY
v_call: TRBV2; j_call: TRBJ1-2; cdr3_aa: ASSGLQRQGGYT
v_call: TRBV28; j_call: TRBJ2-1; cdr3_aa: ASRRSYNEQF
v_call: TRBV18; j_call: TRBJ1-1; cdr3_aa: ASSPDRSNTEAF
v_call: TRBV29-1; j_call: TRBJ2-1; cdr3_aa: SVRTGSYYNEQF
v_call: TRBV11-3; j_call: TRBJ2-1; cdr3_aa: ASSLFGQGGHNEQF
v_call: TRBV18; j_call: TRBJ1-1; cdr3_aa: ASSPPGRYTEAF
v_call: TRBV5-4; j_call: TRBJ2-5; cdr3_aa: ASSGSGGGLETQY
v_call: TRBV11-2; j_call: TRBJ1-2; cdr3_aa: ASSFGGNYGYT
v_call: TRBV6-5; j_call: TRBJ2-7; cdr3_aa: ASSFPGLAEYEQY
v_call: TRBV2; j_call: TRBJ2-7; cdr3_aa: ASTGRGSYEQY
v_call: TRBV29-1; j_call: TRBJ1-5; cdr3_aa: SAQIGTLDQPQH
v_call: TRBV27; j_call: TRBJ2-6; cdr3_aa: ASSYKFSGANVLT
v_call: TRBV9; j_call: TRBJ1-6; cdr3_aa: ASSVAGEYNSPLH
v_call: TRBV10-3; j_call: TRBJ2-2; cdr3_aa: AISEGGELF
v_call: TRBV10-3; j_call: TRBJ2-3; cdr3_aa: AISSNPAIREETDTQY
v_call: TRBV19; j_call: TRBJ1-5; cdr3_aa: ASSIPGGPQPQH
v_call: TRBV5-4; j_call: TRBJ2-2; cdr3_aa: ASRQGATGELF
v_call: TRBV28; j_call: TRBJ2-3; cdr3_aa: ASSPYRAGGDTQY